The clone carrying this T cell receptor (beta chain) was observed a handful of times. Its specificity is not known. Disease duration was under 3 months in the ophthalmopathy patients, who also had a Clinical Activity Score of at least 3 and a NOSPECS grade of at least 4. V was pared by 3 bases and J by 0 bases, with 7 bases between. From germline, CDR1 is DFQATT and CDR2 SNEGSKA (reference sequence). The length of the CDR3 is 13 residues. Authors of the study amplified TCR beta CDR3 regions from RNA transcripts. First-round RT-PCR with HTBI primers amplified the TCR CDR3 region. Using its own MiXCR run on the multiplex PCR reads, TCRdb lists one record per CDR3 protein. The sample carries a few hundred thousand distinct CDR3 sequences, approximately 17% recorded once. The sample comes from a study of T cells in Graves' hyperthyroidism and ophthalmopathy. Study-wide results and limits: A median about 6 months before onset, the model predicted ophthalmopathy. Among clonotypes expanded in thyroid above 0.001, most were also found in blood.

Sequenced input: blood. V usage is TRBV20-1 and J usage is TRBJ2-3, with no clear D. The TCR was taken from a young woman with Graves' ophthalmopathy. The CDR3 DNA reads TGCAGTGCTAGGCCCTTTAGCACAGATACGCAGTATTTT. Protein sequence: CSARPFSTDTQYF.